Detailed here is one T cell receptor beta chain. The time point: baseline, week 1 (first vaccination visit). The treatment is: pre-vaccination baseline after standard-of-care therapy. Donors harbored newly found WHO grade 3 or 4 IDH1-mutant, ATRX-lost astrocytomas. This sample is part of a study of a mutant IDH1 vaccine in newly diagnosed glioma. Whole-study context: The sex distribution of treated patients was approximately 62% male and roughly 38% female, with a mean age of around 40 years.

Measured with immunoSEQ multiplex PCR; TCRdb has only the in-frame clones, and not every one. The sample lists some 87,000 clones, roughly 77% occurring once. The source of this sequence is a man in his forties with glioma. The sample here was PBMCs, taken from a glioma patient treated with radiotherapy, temozolomide or both.

In DNA form, the CDR3 reads TGTGCCAGCAGCGCATTAACCGGGAATTTGGGAGAGACCCAGTACTTC. It specifies CASSALTGNLGETQYF. The chain is built from TRBV9 and TRBJ2-5; a weak D match, TRBD2 (5 bases). V lost 3 bases and J lost 4, with 19 bases in between. The germline V gene has CDR1 SGDLS and CDR2 YYNGEE. CDR3 length: 16 residues.